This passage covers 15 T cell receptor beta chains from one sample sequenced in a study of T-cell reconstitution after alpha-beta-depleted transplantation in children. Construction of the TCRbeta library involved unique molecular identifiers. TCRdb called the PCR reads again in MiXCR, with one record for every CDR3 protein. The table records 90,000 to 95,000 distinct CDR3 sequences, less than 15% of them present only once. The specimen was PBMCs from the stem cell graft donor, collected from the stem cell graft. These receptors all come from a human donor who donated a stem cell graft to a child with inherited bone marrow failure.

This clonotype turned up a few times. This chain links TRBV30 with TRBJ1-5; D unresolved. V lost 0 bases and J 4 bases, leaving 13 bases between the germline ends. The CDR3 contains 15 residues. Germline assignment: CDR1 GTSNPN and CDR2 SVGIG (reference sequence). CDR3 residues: CAWSVRGLGNQPQHF. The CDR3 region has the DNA TGTGCCTGGAGTGTACGAGGGTTAGGAAATCAGCCCCAGCATTTT.

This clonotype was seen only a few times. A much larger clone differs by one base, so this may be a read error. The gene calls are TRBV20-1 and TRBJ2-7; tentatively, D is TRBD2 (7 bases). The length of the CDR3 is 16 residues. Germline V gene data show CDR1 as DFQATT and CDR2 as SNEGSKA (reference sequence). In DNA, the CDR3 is TGCTGTGCTAGAGATTGGGGCCGGGGAGGGGGGTACGAGCAGTACTTC. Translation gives CCARDWGRGGGYEQYF.

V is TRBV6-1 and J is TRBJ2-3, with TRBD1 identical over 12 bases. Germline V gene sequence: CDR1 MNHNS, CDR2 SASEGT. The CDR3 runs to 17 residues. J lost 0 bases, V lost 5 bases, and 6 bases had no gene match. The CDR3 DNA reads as TGTGCCAGCAGTCTCCGTGGGACAGGGGGCAGCACAGATACGCAGTATTTT. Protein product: CASSLRGTGGSTDTQYF.

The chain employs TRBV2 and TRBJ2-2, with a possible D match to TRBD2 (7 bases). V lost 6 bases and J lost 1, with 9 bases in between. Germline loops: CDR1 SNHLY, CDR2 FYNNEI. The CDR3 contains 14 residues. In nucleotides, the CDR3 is TGTGCCAGCAGAGGGGGGGGGAACACCGGGGAGCTGTTTTTT. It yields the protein CASRGGGNTGELFF.

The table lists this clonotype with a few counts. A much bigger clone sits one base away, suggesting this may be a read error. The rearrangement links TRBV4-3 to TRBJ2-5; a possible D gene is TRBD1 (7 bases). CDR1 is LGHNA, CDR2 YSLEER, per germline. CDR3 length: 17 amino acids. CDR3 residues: CAISQEGRGDSQETQYF. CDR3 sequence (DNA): TGCGCCATCAGCCAAGAAGGGCGCGGGGACAGCCAAGAGACCCAGTACTTC.

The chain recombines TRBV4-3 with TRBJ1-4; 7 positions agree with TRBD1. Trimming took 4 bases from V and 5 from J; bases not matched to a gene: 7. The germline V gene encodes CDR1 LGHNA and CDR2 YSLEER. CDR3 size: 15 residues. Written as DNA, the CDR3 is TGCGCCAGCAGCCCGCCGGGACAGAGAAATGAAAAACTGTTTTTT. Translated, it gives CASSPPGQRNEKLFF.

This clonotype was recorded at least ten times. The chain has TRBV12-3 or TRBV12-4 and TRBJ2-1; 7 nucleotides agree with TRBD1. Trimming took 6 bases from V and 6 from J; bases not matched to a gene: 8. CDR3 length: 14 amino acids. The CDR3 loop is CASSPGQVFNEQFF. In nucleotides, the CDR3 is TGTGCCAGCAGCCCCGGACAGGTGTTCAATGAGCAGTTCTTC.

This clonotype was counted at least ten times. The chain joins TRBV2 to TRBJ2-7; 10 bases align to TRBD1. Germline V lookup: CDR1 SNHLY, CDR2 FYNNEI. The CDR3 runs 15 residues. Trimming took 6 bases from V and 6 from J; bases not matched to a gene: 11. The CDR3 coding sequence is TGTGCCAGCAGGGCTACCGGGACAGGGGCGCGCGAGCAGTACTTC. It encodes CASRATGTGAREQYF.

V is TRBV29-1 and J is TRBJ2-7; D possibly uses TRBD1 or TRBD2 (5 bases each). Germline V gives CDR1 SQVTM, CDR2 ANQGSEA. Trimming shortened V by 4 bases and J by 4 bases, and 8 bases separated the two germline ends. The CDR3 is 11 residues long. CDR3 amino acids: CSVGGAYEQYF. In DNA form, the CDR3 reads TGCAGCGTTGGAGGGGCATACGAGCAGTACTTC.

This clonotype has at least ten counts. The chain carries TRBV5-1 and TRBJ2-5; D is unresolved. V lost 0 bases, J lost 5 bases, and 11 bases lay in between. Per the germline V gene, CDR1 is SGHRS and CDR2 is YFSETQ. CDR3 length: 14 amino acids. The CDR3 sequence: CASSLASEGETQYF. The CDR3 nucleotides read TGCGCCAGCAGCTTGGCCTCAGAAGGGGAGACCCAGTACTTC.

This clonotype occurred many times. In nucleotides, the CDR3 is TGTGCCAGCAGCTGGGGTACGAGTGGTGTGAGAGAGCAGTTCTTC. Its protein product is CASSWGTSGVREQFF. The rearrangement links TRBV7-2 to TRBJ2-1; D not certain. The germline gives CDR1 SGHTA, CDR2 FQGNSA. This CDR3 has 15 amino acids. V lost 4 bases and J lost 10, with 20 bases in between.

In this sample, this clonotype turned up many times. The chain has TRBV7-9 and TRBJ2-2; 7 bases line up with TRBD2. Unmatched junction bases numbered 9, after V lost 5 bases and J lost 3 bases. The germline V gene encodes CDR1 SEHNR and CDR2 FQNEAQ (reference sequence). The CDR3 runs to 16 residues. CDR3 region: CASSPHGAGDTGELFF. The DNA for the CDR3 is TGTGCCAGCAGCCCCCATGGGGCGGGAGACACCGGGGAGCTGTTTTTT.

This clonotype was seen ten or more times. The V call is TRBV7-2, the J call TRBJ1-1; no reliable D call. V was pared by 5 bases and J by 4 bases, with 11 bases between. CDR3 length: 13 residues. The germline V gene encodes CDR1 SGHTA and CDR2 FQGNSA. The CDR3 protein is CASSRRGRTEAFF. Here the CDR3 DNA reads TGTGCCAGCAGCCGGCGCGGTCGCACTGAAGCTTTCTTT.

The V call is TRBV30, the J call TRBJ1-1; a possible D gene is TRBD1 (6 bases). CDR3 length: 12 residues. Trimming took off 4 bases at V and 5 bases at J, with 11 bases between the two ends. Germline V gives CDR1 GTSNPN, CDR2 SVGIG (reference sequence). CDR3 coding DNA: TGTGCCTGGAAGGGGGGAGGTACTGAAGCTTTCTTT. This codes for CAWKGGGTEAFF.

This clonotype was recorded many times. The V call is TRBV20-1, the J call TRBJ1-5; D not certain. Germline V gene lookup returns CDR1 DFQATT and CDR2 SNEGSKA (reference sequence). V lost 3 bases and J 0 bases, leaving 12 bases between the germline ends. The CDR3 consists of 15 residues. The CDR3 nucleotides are TGCAGTGCTAGGAGTACAGAAAGTAGCAATCAGCCCCAGCATTTT. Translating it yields CSARSTESSNQPQHF.